Presented here are 19 T cell receptor beta chains from one specimen sequenced in a study of shared clonotypes between healthy human individuals. Sequenced by immunoSEQ multiplex PCR; TCRdb stores in-frame clones only, minus some. The repertoire holds about 96,000 clones, with about 45% as singletons. Sequencing input: PBMCs. Receptors were obtained from a woman in her thirties or forties in good health. Some clones in this sample may be carry-over from other donors' samples.

This clone was detected many times. This sample also contains other DNA sequences that code for the same CDR3. The chain employs TRBV29-1 and TRBJ2-7; the match to TRBD1 covers 8 bases. Germline V gives CDR1 SQVTM, CDR2 ANQGSEA. CDR3 length: 15 amino acids. Unmatched junction bases numbered 13, after V lost 7 bases and J lost 2 bases. The CDR3 DNA is TGCAGCGCGGAAAGGACAGGGAAGAGCCCCTACGAGCAGTACTTC. This sequence encodes CSAERTGKSPYEQYF.

In its sample, this clone was seen a few times. The CDR3: CASSVGRVGQPQHF. Here the CDR3 DNA reads TGTGCCAGCAGTGTAGGGAGGGTCGGACAGCCCCAGCATTTT. J is TRBJ1-5 and V is TRBV2; D ambiguous. The V end lost 4 bases, the J end lost 7 bases, and 14 bases lay between the germline ends. The germline V gene has CDR1 SNHLY and CDR2 FYNNEI. CDR3 length: 14 residues.

In this sample, this clone turned up a few times. The chain has TRBV14 and TRBJ1-5; D gene unclear. The CDR3 spans 13 residues. Trimming took 3 bases from V and 7 from J, leaving 10 bases between them. Germline values: CDR1 SGHDN, CDR2 FVKESK. The CDR3: CASSQTGWQPQHF. The CDR3 bases are TGTGCCAGCAGCCAGACTGGGTGGCAGCCCCAGCATTTT.

This chain joins TRBV19 and TRBJ1-2; no clear D gene. Germline V gene lookup returns CDR1 LNHDA and CDR2 SQIVND (reference sequence). The ends were cut back, 4 bases at V and 6 bases at J, with 9 bases in the middle. This CDR3 region has 12 residues. The DNA for the CDR3 is TGTGCCAGTAGTAGTGAAGGCAATGGCTACACCTTC. Amino acids: CASSSEGNGYTF.

This chain links TRBV7-6 with TRBJ2-5; possible D gene TRBD1, 7 bases. The CDR3 is 19 residues long. Germline CDR1 and CDR2: SGHVS and FNYEAQ. V was clipped by 0 bases and J by 10 bases, with 30 bases between them. The CDR3 DNA reads TGTGCCAGCAGCTTAGCGCTTTGGGACAGCCGCCGGAGGAGGGGTGGCCAGTACTTC. Encoded protein: CASSLALWDSRRRRGGQYF.

The chain recombines TRBV6-1 with TRBJ2-2; TRBD2 aligns across 8 bases. The germline V gene encodes CDR1 MNHNS and CDR2 SASEGT. The CDR3 totals 14 residues. The V gene end was trimmed by 7 bases and the J gene end by 0 bases; junction bases not matched to a gene: 1. The CDR3 reads CASISGTNTGELFF. The CDR3 bases are TGTGCCAGCATTAGCGGGACGAACACCGGGGAGCTGTTTTTT.

The genes are TRBV5-1 and TRBJ2-3; 7 bases are a match to TRBD2. Germline CDR1 and CDR2: SGHRS and YFSETQ. The CDR3 spans 14 residues. With V trimmed by 5 bases and J by 3 bases, 6 bases remained unmatched. CDR3 sequence reads: CASRREGGTDTQYF. CDR3 nucleotide sequence: TGCGCCAGCAGGAGGGAGGGAGGGACAGATACGCAGTATTTT.

This clone was counted only a few times. V and J are TRBV30 and TRBJ1-2; tentatively, D is TRBD1 (5 bases). Trimming left V 2 bases short and J 4 bases short, with 11 bases between. The CDR3 totals 13 residues. Looked up from germline, CDR1 is GTSNPN and CDR2 is SVGIG (reference sequence). The CDR3: CAWSPGGVYGYTF. CDR3 nucleotide sequence: TGTGCCTGGAGTCCCGGGGGTGTCTATGGCTACACCTTC.

At least ten counts were recorded for this clone. V and J are TRBV6-1 and TRBJ1-5; D gene ambiguous. There are 14 residues in the CDR3. Trimming cost V 7 bases and J 3 bases, with 13 bases left between them. Germline V lookup: CDR1 MNHNS, CDR2 SASEGT. Here the CDR3 DNA reads TGTGCCAGCAACACCCCTAATAACAATCAGCCCCAGCATTTT. Residues: CASNTPNNNQPQHF.

In the case of this clone: At one of its ends the junction is not consistent with the germline gene, which may arise from a read error. J is TRBJ1-1 and V is TRBV2; D not certain. CDR1 is SNHLY and CDR2 is FYNNEI in the germline V gene. The CDR3 totals 13 residues. The CDR3 DNA is TGTGCCAGCAGTGAATGGGTGAATACTGAAGCTTTCTTT. It translates to CASSEWVNTEAFF.

This clone was counted ten times or more. The V gene is TRBV27, the J gene TRBJ1-2; D is unresolved. V gave up 6 bases and J gave up 2 bases, with 10 bases separating them. Germline loops: CDR1 MNHEY, CDR2 SMNVEV (reference sequence). This CDR3 spans 13 amino acids. Here the CDR3 reads CASRSTSNYGYTF. DNA of the CDR3: TGTGCCAGCAGGTCTACCTCCAACTATGGCTACACCTTC.

The chain uses TRBV5-1 and TRBJ2-1, with 10 bases fitting TRBD2. The length of the CDR3 is 16 residues. Germline values: CDR1 SGHRS, CDR2 YFSETQ. V lost 0 bases to trimming and J lost 9 bases; unmatched junction nucleotides: 9. In DNA, the CDR3 is TGCGCCAGCAGCTTGGTCGGACTAGCGGAGCGGGGTGAGCAGTTCTTC. Amino acids: CASSLVGLAERGEQFF.

This clone was detected a few times. The rearrangement links TRBV20-1 to TRBJ1-1; D call uncertain. Germline CDR1 reads DFQATT; CDR2 reads SNEGSKA (reference sequence). V was cut by 6 bases and J by 2 bases, with 4 bases left in between. There are 10 residues in the CDR3. The CDR3 DNA sequence: TGCAGTGCCACAAACACTGAAGCTTTCTTT. Protein: CSATNTEAFF.

The chain recombines TRBV7-8 with TRBJ2-5; no definite D call. The J call may be faulty, since TRBJ2-7 better matches the DNA end. This CDR3 is 13 amino acids long. Germline V gene data show CDR1 as SGHVS and CDR2 as FQNEAQ. The CDR3 DNA sequence: TGTGCCAGCAGCTACTTGGGTAAATACGAGCAGTACTTC. Residues: CASSYLGKYEQYF.

This chain uses TRBV6-4 with TRBJ2-5, with 7 nucleotides matching TRBD2. Germline CDR1 MRHNA, CDR2 SNTAGT. This CDR3 comprises 14 residues. J lost 6 bases, V lost 2 bases, and 6 bases had no gene match. The CDR3 DNA follows: TGTGCCAGCAGTGACGGCGGGAGTCGTAAGACCCAGTACTTC. This sequence encodes CASSDGGSRKTQYF.

The table lists this clone with many counts. The chain employs TRBV15 and TRBJ1-2; the D is unclear. The CDR3 totals 12 residues. From germline, CDR1 is LNHNV and CDR2 YYDKDF (reference sequence). The V end lost 3 bases, the J end lost 5 bases, and 7 bases lay between the germline ends. The CDR3, as DNA: TGTGCCACCAGCAGGACACCATATGGCTACACCTTC. This translates into CATSRTPYGYTF.

This chain connects TRBV4-2 to TRBJ1-4, with 10 bases that match TRBD1. The germline gives CDR1 LGHNA, CDR2 YNFKEQ. V shed 4 bases and J 7 bases; nucleotides not matched to a gene: 12. The CDR3 has 17 amino acids. The CDR3, as DNA: TGTGCCAGCAGCCGGGGACAGGGGCGGGGAAGAAGTGAAAAACTGTTTTTT. Its protein product is CASSRGQGRGRSEKLFF.

This clone has just one count. V and J are TRBV29-1 and TRBJ2-1; D gene ambiguous. Germline CDR1 and CDR2: SQVTM and ANQGSEA. The CDR3 consists of 12 residues. V was pared by 5 bases and J by 9 bases, with 14 bases between. The CDR3 sequence: CSVSESRGEQFF. The CDR3 DNA reads as TGCAGCGTTAGTGAGTCTCGCGGTGAGCAGTTCTTC.

The chain carries TRBV19 and TRBJ2-6; a possible D gene is TRBD1 (5 bases). CDR1 is LNHDA and CDR2 is SQIVND in the germline V gene (reference sequence). Trimming removed 7 bases from V and 2 bases from J, with 12 bases in between. This CDR3 contains 15 residues. Written as DNA, the CDR3 is TGTGCCAGTACCGTCGACAGAGCTGGGGCCAACGTCCTGACTTTC. Protein product: CASTVDRAGANVLTF. Complete variable domain (other parts from reference TRBV19 and TRBJ2-6): DGGITQSPKYLFRKEGQNVTLSCEQNLNHDAMYWYRQDPGQGLRLIYYSQIVNDFQKGDIAEGYSVSREKKESFPLTVTSAQKNPTAFYLCASTVDRAGANVLTFGAGSRLTVL.